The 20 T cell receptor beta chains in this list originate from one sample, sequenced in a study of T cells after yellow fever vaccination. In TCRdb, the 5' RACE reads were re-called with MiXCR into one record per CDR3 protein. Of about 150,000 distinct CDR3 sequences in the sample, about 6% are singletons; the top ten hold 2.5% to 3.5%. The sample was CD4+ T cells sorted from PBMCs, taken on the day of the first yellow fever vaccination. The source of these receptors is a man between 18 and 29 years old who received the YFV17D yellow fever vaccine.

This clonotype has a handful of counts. The CDR3 sequence: CASSLASKDTDTQYF. The CDR3 DNA reads TGCGCCAGCAGCTTGGCCTCCAAAGACACAGATACGCAGTATTTT. The V call is TRBV5-1, the J call TRBJ2-3; D is uncertain. The ends were cut back, 0 bases at V and 2 bases at J, with 10 bases in the middle. Germline CDR1 is SGHRS and CDR2 is YFSETQ. The CDR3 consists of 15 residues.

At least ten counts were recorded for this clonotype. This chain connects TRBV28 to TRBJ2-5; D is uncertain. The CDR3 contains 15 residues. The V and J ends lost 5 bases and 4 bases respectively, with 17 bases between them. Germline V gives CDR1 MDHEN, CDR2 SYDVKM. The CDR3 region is CASSPPGLGGETQYF. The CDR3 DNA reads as TGTGCCAGCAGTCCCCCCGGCCTAGGTGGAGAGACCCAGTACTTC.

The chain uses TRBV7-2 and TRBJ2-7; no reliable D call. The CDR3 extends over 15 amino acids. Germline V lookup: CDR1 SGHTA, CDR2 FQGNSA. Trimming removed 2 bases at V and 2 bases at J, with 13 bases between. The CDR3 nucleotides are TGTGCCAGCAGCTTAAGGGCGGTAAAACCCTACGAGCAGTACTTC. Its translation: CASSLRAVKPYEQYF.

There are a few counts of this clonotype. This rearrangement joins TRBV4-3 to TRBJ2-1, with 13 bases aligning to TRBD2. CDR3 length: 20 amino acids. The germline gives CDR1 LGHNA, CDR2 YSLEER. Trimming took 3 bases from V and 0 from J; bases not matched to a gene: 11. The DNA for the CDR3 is TGCGCCAGCAGCCAGAGACCACTAGCGGGGGGGCTAAGCTCCTACAATGAGCAGTTCTTC. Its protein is CASSQRPLAGGLSSYNEQFF.

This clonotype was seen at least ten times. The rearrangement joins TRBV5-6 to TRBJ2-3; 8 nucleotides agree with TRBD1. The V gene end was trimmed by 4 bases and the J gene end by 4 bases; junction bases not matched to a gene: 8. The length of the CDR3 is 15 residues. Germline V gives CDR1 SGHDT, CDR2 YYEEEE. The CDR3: CASSRTGTVPDTQYF. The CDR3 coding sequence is TGTGCCAGCAGCAGGACAGGGACAGTTCCAGATACGCAGTATTTT.

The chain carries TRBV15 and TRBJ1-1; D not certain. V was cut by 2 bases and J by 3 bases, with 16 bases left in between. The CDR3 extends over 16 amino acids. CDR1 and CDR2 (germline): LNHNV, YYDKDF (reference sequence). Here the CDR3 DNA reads TGTGCCACCAGCAGAAGCGACGGCTTTGCCTACACTGAAGCTTTCTTT. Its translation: CATSRSDGFAYTEAFF.

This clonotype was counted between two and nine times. The CDR3 reads CASDYSGELFF. Here the CDR3 DNA reads TGTGCCAGCGATTATAGCGGGGAGCTGTTTTTT. The chain has TRBV28 and TRBJ2-2; D uncertain. The CDR3 totals 11 residues. The V gene lost 8 bases and the J gene lost 7 bases, with 8 bases spanning the gap. Germline CDR1 is MDHEN and CDR2 is SYDVKM. The variable domain in full, completed from reference TRBV28 and TRBJ2-2, reads DVKVTQSSRYLVKRTGEKVFLECVQDMDHENMFWYRQDPGLGLRLIYFSYDVKMKEKGDIPEGYSVSREKKERFSLILESASTNQTSMYLCASDYSGELFFGEGSRLTVL.

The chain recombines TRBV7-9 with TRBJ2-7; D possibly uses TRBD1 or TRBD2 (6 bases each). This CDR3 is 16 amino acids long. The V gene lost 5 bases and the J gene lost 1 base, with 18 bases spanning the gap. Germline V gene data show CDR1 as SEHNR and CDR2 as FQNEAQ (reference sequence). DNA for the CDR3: TGTGCCAGCAGCCGCGCTCTAGGGGGGATATCCTACGAGCAGTACTTC. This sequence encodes CASSRALGGISYEQYF.

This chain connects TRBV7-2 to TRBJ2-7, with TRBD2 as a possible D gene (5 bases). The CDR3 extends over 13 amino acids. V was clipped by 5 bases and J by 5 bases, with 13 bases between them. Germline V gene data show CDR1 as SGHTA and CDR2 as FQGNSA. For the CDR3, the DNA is TGTGCCAGCAGCCTCGGGGTTCGGCACGAGCAGTACTTC. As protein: CASSLGVRHEQYF.

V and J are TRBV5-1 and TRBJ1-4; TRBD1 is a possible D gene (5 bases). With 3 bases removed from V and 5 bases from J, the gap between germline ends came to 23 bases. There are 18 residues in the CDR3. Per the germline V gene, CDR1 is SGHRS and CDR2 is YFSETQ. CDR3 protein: CASSSGRTPRAQNEKLFF. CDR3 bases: TGCGCCAGCAGCTCGGGACGTACACCGAGGGCCCAAAATGAAAAACTGTTTTTT.

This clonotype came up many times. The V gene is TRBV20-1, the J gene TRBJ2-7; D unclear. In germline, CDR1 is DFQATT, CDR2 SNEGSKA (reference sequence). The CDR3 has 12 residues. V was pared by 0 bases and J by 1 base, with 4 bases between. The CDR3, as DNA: TGCAGTGCTAGAGATCCGTCCTACGAGCAGTACGTC. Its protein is CSARDPSYEQYV.

The CDR3: CSAPRQRATQYF. CDR3 coding DNA: TGCAGCGCCCCCCGACAGCGAGCAACCCAGTACTTC. This chain connects TRBV29-1 to TRBJ2-5; TRBD1 might be the D (5 bases). Germline V gene data show CDR1 as SQVTM and CDR2 as ANQGSEA. Trimming pared 7 bases from V and 8 bases from J, leaving 17 bases between. There are 12 residues in the CDR3.

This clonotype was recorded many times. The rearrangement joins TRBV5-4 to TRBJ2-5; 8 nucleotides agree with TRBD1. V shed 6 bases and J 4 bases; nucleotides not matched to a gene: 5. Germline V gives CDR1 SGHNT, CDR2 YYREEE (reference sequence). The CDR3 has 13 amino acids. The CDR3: CASTLGTGETQYF. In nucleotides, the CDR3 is TGTGCCAGCACACTGGGGACAGGAGAGACCCAGTACTTC.

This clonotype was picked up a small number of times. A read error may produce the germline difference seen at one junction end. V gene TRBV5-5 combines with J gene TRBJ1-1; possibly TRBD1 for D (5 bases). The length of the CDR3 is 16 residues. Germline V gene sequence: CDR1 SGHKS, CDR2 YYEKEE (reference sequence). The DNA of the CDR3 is TGTGCCACCAGCGGGGTGATGGGGCTGCCAAGCACTGAAGCTTTCTTT. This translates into CATSGVMGLPSTEAFF.

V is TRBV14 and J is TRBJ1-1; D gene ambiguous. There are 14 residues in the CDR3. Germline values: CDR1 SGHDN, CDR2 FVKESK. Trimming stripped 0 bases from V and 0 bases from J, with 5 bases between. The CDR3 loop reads CASSQDSMNTEAFF. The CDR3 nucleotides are TGTGCCAGCAGCCAAGACAGTATGAACACTGAAGCTTTCTTT.

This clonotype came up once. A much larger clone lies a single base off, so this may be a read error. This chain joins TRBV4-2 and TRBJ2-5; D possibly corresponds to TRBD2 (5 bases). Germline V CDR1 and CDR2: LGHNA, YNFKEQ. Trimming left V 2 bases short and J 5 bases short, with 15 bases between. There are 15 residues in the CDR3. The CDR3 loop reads CASSQNMRGMETQYF. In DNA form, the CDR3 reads TGTGCCAGCAGCCAAAACATGCGAGGGATGGAGACCCAGTACTTC.

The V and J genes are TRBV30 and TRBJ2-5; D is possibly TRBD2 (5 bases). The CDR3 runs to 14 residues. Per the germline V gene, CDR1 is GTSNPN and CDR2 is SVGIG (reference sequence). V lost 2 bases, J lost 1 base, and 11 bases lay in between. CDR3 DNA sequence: TGTGCCTGGAGTCTCCTAGCTGGCCAAGAGACCCAGTACTTC. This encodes CAWSLLAGQETQYF.

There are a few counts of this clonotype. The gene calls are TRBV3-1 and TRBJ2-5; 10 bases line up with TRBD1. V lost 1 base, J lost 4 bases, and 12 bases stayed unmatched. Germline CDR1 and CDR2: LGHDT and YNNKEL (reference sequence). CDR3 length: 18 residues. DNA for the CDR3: TGTGCCAGCAGCCAAGTCTTGACAGGGGGCGCTTCGGCAGAGACCCAGTACTTC. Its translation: CASSQVLTGGASAETQYF.

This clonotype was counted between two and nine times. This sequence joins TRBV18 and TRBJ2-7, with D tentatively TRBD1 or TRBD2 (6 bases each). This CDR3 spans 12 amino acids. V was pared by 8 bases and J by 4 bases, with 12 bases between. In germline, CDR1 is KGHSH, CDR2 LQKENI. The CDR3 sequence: CASGGGVYEQYV. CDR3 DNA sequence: TGTGCCAGCGGGGGCGGGGTTTACGAGCAGTACGTC.

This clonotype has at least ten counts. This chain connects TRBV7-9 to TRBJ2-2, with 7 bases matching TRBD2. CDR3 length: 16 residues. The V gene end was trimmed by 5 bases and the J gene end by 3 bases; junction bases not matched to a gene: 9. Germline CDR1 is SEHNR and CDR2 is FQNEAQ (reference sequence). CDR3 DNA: TGTGCCAGCAGCCCTGCTAGGCTAGCGGACACCGGGGAGCTGTTTTTT. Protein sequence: CASSPARLADTGELFF.